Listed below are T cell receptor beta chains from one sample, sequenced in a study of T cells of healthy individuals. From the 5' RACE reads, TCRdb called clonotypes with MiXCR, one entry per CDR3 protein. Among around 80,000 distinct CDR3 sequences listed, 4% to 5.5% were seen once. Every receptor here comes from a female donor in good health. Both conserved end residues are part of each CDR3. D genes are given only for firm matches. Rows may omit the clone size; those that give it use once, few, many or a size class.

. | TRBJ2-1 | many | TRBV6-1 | TGTGCCATTCGCGACAGGACGAGGTCGGGTGAGCAGTTCTTC | CAIRDRTRSGEQFF
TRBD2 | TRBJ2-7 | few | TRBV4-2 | TGTGCCAGCAGCCAAGTTAGTGCAGGACTAGCAGTCTACGAGCAGTACTTC | CASSQVSAGLAVYEQYF
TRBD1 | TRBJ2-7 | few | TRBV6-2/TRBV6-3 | TGTGCCAGCAGACTGGGACAGGGGGCCCGAGAGCAGTACTTC | CASRLGQGAREQYF
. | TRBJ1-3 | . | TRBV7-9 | TGTGCCAGCAGCGGGGGCTCTGGAAACACCATATATTTT | CASSGGSGNTIYF
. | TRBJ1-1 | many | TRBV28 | TGTGCCAGCAGTTTGGGCGGACACCCGAACACTGAAGCTTTCTTT | CASSLGGHPNTEAFF
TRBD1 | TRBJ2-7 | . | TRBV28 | TGTGCCAGTCAACCGGGACAGGGCCCTAACGAGCAGTACTTC | CASQPGQGPNEQYF
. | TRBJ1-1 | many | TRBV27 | TGTGCCAGCAGCCAAGAGTATGACACTGAAGCTTTCTTT | CASSQEYDTEAFF
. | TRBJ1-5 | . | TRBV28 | TGTGCCAGCAGAGTTGGAGCGGGGAGGATTAATCAGCCCCAGCATTTT | CASRVGAGRINQPQHF
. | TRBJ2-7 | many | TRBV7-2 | TGTGCCAGCAGCCTCAACTCCTACGAGCAGTACTTC | CASSLNSYEQYF
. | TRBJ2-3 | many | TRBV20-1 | TGCAGTGCTAGAGTCTGGACTAGCACAGATACGCAGTATTTT | CSARVWTSTDTQYF
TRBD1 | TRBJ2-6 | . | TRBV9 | TGTGCCAGCAAGCAGGGGGTTTCTGGGGCCAACGTCCTGACTTTC | CASKQGVSGANVLTF
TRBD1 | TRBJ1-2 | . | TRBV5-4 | TGTGCCAGCAGCTTACCCGTAGGACAGGGAGGCCGAGGCTATGGCTACACCTTC | CASSLPVGQGGRGYGYTF
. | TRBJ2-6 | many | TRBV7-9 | TGTGCCAGCAGCGTCCGCAGCTCTGGGGCCAACGTCCTGACTTTC | CASSVRSSGANVLTF
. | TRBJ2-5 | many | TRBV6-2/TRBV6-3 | TGTGCCAGCATCAGGATCGGGGAAGAGACCCAGTACTTC | CASIRIGEETQYF
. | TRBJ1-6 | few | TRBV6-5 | TGTGCCAGCAGTTACCGGAGGACAGCCTATAATTCACCCCTCCACTTT | CASSYRRTAYNSPLHF
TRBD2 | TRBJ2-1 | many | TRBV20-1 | TGCAGTGCTTATACTAGCGGGAGGCCCAATGAGCAGTTCTTC | CSAYTSGRPNEQFF
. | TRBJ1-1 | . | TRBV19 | TGTGCCAGTAGTATCGGACAGAACACTGAAGCTTTCTTT | CASSIGQNTEAFF
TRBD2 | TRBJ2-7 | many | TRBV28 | TGTGCCAGCAGTTTGTCTAGCGGGCCCTACGAGCAGTACTTC | CASSLSSGPYEQYF
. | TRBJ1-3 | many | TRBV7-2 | TGTGCCAGCAGCTCCGGGACATACTCTGGAAACACCATATATTTT | CASSSGTYSGNTIYF
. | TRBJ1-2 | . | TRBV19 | TGTGCCAGTAGCGGACAGCTTAACTATGGCTACACCTTC | CASSGQLNYGYTF
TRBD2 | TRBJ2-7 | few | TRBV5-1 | TGCGCCAGCAGCTTGGACGTGCTAGCGGGGGCCCCCGGGCCGCAGTACTTC | CASSLDVLAGAPGPQYF
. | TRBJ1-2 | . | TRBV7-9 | TGTGCCAGCAGCCCAGTCCTAGCCCGAAGAGGTCAGCTCTATGGCTACACCTTC | CASSPVLARRGQLYGYTF
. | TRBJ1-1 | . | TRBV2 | TGTGCCAGCAGTGAACAGGGAGGAGCTTTCTTT | CASSEQGGAFF
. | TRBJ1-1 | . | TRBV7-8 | TGTGCCAGCAGCTTAGATCACCGGGGTGAAGCTTTCTTT | CASSLDHRGEAFF
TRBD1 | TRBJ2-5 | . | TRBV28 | TGTGCCAGCAGACCGGACAGGGCAAGACAAGAGACCCAGTACTTC | CASRPDRARQETQYF
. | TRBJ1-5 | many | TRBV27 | TGTGCCAGCAGTTTGTACAGGGCACAGCCCCAGCATTTT | CASSLYRAQPQHF
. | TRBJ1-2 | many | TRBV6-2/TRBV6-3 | TGTGCCAGCATTGCCCGGGACACGGGATACTATGGCTACACCTTC | CASIARDTGYYGYTF
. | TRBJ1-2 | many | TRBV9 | TGTGCCAGCAGCCCCAGTGGGGGGGGAGCTAACTATGGCTACACCTTC | CASSPSGGGANYGYTF
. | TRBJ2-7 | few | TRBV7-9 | TGTGCCAGCGTACCGGGAAGTGGGTACGAGCAGTACTTC | CASVPGSGYEQYF
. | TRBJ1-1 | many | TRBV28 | TGTGCCAGCAGTTTAAAGTCGCGGATGAACACTGAAGCTTTCTTT | CASSLKSRMNTEAFF
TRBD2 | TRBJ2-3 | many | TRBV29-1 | TGCAGCGCAAGGACTAGCGGGACCCCAGATACGCAGTATTTT | CSARTSGTPDTQYF
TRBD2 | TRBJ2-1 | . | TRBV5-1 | TGCGCCAGCAGCACGATAGCGGGGGTGAATGAGCAGTTCTTC | CASSTIAGVNEQFF
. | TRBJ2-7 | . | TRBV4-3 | TGCGCCAGCAGCCCAAGGGATGGGAGCTCCTACGAGCAGTACTTC | CASSPRDGSSYEQYF
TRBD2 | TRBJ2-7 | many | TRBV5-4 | TGTGCCAGCAGCACCGGGACTAGCATCCGTGTGCAGTACTTC | CASSTGTSIRVQYF
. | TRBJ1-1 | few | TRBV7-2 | TGTGCCAGCAGCTTAACCACTAACACTGAAGCTTTCTTT | CASSLTTNTEAFF
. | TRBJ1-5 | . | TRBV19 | TGTGCCAGTAGTACAGGGTCATCTCTCCTCTATCAGCCCCAGCATTTT | CASSTGSSLLYQPQHF